The 3 T cell receptor beta chains presented below share a single source sample, sequenced in a study of read filtering for tumor transcriptome and immune sequencing. From 300 to 400 ng of RNA, a library with molecular barcoded alpha/delta and beta/gamma adaptors was made. TCRdb fed the reads into MiXCR, producing one record per CDR3 protein. This sample carries some 15,000 distinct CDR3 sequences, roughly 22% of them seen once, and the ten largest clones take 75% to 85%. Sequenced sample: a population of CD138-negative cells sorted from bone marrow. The receptors come from a donor aged 40 or older with multiple myeloma.

In this sample, this clonotype turned up many times. The genes are TRBV27 and TRBJ2-7; D is unresolved. The V gene lost 2 bases and the J gene lost 2 bases, with 7 bases spanning the gap. Germline CDR1 reads MNHEY; CDR2 reads SMNVEV (reference sequence). CDR3 length equals 13 residues. The CDR3 sequence is CASSLTQTYEQYF. In DNA, the CDR3 is TGTGCCAGCAGTTTAACCCAGACCTACGAGCAGTACTTC.

In the case of this clonotype: Without the conserved terminal phenylalanine or tryptophan, this CDR3 likely stems from a read error. This chain uses TRBV4-1 with TRBJ1-4; a weak D match, TRBD1 (6 bases). CDR3 length: 14 residues. Germline CDR1 and CDR2: MGHRA and YSYEKL. The CDR3 protein is CASSQVAGDDKLFL. The CDR3 coding sequence is TGCGCCAGCAGCCAAGTTGCAGGGGATGACAAACTGTTTCTT.

The sample holds many counts of this clonotype. J is TRBJ2-1 and V is TRBV12-5; possible D gene TRBD1, 5 bases. V dropped 3 bases and J dropped 15 bases, with 12 bases sitting between them. Germline CDR1 and CDR2: LGHNT and FRNRAP. This CDR3 is built from 11 residues. Written as DNA, the CDR3 is TGTGCTAGTGGTTTTGGGGCGCGGTGGTTCTTC. It specifies CASGFGARWFF.